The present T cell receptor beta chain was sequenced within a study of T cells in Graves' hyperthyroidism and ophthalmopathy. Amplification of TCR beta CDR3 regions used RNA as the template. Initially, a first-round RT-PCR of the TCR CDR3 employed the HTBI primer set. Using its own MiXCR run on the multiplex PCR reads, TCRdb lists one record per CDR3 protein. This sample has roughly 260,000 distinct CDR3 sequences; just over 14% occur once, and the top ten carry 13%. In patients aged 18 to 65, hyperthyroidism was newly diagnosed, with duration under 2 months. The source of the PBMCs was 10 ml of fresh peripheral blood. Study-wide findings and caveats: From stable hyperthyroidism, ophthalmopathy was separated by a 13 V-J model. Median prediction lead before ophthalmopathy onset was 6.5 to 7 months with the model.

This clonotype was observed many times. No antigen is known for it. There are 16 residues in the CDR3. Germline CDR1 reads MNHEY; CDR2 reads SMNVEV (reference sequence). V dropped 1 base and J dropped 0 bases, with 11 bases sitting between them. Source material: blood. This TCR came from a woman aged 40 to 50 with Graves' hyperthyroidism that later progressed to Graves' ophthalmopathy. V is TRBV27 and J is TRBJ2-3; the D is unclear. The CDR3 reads CASSLLSAPSTDTQYF. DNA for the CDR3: TGTGCCAGCAGTTTATTATCCGCGCCGAGCACAGATACGCAGTATTTT.